The 22 T cell receptor beta chains listed next were all sequenced from one sample in a study of T cell responses to AZD1222 COVID-19 vaccine (dated by TCRdb to the early 2020s). The meaning of the sample's time point label: baseline before first vaccination. Preparation of the library involved the immunoSEQ multiplex PCR assay. TCRdb took this table from immuneACCESS and kept in-frame rearrangements with V and J called. Such tables lack part of the clones; where checked against another copy, unresolved V genes explain under half of the gap, and the rest is unexplained. The sample data list about 73,000 clones, and approximately 88% of these were observed just once. Of the sample, 20% falls within the top ten clones. Material: peripheral blood, obtained on day 0 of AZD1222 vaccination. The receptors here all came from an adult in good health.

The V and J genes are TRBV27 and TRBJ1-2, with 9 bases that match TRBD1. The CDR3 extends over 13 amino acids. Germline lookup yields CDR1 MNHEY and CDR2 SMNVEV (reference sequence). The junction had 4 bases not matched to a gene; V was cut back by 5 bases and J by 6 bases. CDR3 nucleotides: TGTGCCAGCAGTCCGGACAGGGGACATGGCTACACCTTC. It translates to CASSPDRGHGYTF.

In its sample, this clone was seen a few times. The chain joins TRBV19 to TRBJ1-5; 9 bases are shared with TRBD1. Unmatched junction bases numbered 3, after V lost 0 bases and J lost 0 bases. Germline assignment: CDR1 LNHDA and CDR2 SQIVND (reference sequence). This CDR3 spans 17 amino acids. The CDR3, as DNA: TGTGCCAGTAGTATAGAACAGGGGGCCCCTAGCAATCAGCCCCAGCATTTT. This translates into CASSIEQGAPSNQPQHF.

V is TRBV7-3 and J is TRBJ2-5; 8 bases are shared with TRBD2. The V segment lost 5 bases and the J segment 5 bases; nucleotides outside the gene matches: 10. The CDR3 contains 15 residues. Germline CDR1 SGHTA, CDR2 FQGTGA. CDR3 sequence (DNA): TGTGCCAGCAGCGAGGCGGGGGGCGTCTGGGAGACCCAGTACTTC. Amino acid sequence: CASSEAGGVWETQYF.

The rearrangement joins TRBV24-1 to TRBJ2-1; TRBD2 aligns across 12 bases. This CDR3 contains 17 residues. Germline V gives CDR1 KGHDR, CDR2 SFDVKD. V lost 5 bases to trimming and J lost 4 bases; unmatched junction nucleotides: 8. This CDR3 reads CATSALMTSGGYNEQFF. CDR3 DNA sequence: TGTGCCACCAGTGCCCTCATGACTAGCGGGGGATACAATGAGCAGTTCTTC.

V is TRBV27 and J is TRBJ1-6; 8 bases align to TRBD1. Trimming removed 6 bases from V and 8 bases from J; junction bases left unmatched: 6. Germline V gives CDR1 MNHEY, CDR2 SMNVEV (reference sequence). The CDR3 length is 14 residues. CDR3 protein: CASSDRGYDSPLHF. DNA for the CDR3: TGTGCCAGCAGCGACAGGGGTTACGATTCACCCCTCCACTTT.

The gene calls are TRBV28 and TRBJ1-2, with 10 bases that match TRBD1. The length of the CDR3 is 16 residues. V was pared by 3 bases and J by 4 bases, with 8 bases of the junction left unmatched. The germline V gene encodes CDR1 MDHEN and CDR2 SYDVKM. Here the CDR3 reads CASSLLDRGLGYGYTF. Written as DNA, the CDR3 is TGTGCCAGCAGTTTGCTCGACAGGGGGCTCGGCTATGGCTACACCTTC.

The rearrangement joins TRBV5-4 to TRBJ2-7; the match to TRBD1 covers 8 bases. The CDR3 covers 14 residues. The V segment lost 3 bases and the J segment 1 base; nucleotides outside the gene matches: 3. The V gene's germline CDR1 is SGHNT and CDR2 YYREEE (reference sequence). The DNA for the CDR3 is TGTGCCAGCAGCTCGTGGACAGGGTCCTACGAGCAGTACTTC. It encodes CASSSWTGSYEQYF.

This CDR3 reads CASSLYSDLWGSPLHF. Written as DNA, the CDR3 is TGTGCCAGCAGTTTATACTCGGACTTATGGGGTTCACCCCTCCACTTT. This chain connects TRBV27 to TRBJ1-6; no clear D gene. V was cut by 1 base and J by 9 bases, with 16 bases left in between. CDR3 length: 16 residues. Germline CDR1 and CDR2: MNHEY and SMNVEV (reference sequence).

J is TRBJ1-1 and V is TRBV29-1; D is undetermined. The CDR3 is made up of 13 amino acids. Germline V gene data show CDR1 as SQVTM and CDR2 as ANQGSEA. Trimming pared 6 bases from V and 0 bases from J, leaving 11 bases between. Here the CDR3 DNA reads TGCAGCGTAGCAGGCATTTTGAACACTGAAGCTTTCTTT. This sequence encodes CSVAGILNTEAFF.

V is TRBV28 and J is TRBJ1-2, with unresolved D. This CDR3 is 15 amino acids long. The ends were cut back, 6 bases at V and 4 bases at J, with 18 bases in the middle. Germline CDR1 and CDR2: MDHEN and SYDVKM. The CDR3 protein is CASRFWVSGSYGYTF. The CDR3 DNA reads as TGTGCCAGCAGGTTTTGGGTCTCAGGTTCCTATGGCTACACCTTC.

The V and J genes are TRBV28 and TRBJ2-3; 9 bases align to TRBD2. J gave up 5 bases and V 2 bases, and 8 bases lay outside the gene matches. This CDR3 has 16 residues. CDR1 MDHEN and CDR2 SYDVKM come from the germline V gene. CDR3 sequence reads: CASSLPWRGGLDTQYF. The CDR3 bases are TGTGCCAGCAGTTTACCTTGGCGGGGGGGCTTAGATACGCAGTATTTT.

This clone was observed a few times. The CDR3 sequence is CASRAFWGQGTEAFF. CDR3 coding DNA: TGTGCCAGCAGGGCTTTCTGGGGGCAGGGCACTGAAGCTTTCTTT. V is TRBV2 and J is TRBJ1-1; TRBD1 might be the D (6 bases). The germline V gene encodes CDR1 SNHLY and CDR2 FYNNEI. The CDR3 spans 15 residues. V was cut by 6 bases and J by 4 bases, with 18 bases left in between.

This rearrangement joins TRBV28 to TRBJ2-2; D is unresolved. Trimming took off 4 bases at V and 5 bases at J, with 5 bases between the two ends. There are 12 residues in the CDR3. Looked up from germline, CDR1 is MDHEN and CDR2 is SYDVKM. CDR3 bases: TGTGCCAGCAGTTCCGGAACCGGGGAGCTGTTTTTT. Translation gives CASSSGTGELFF.

This clone was counted a few times. This rearrangement joins TRBV7-9 to TRBJ1-4; D not certain. V was clipped by 5 bases and J by 7 bases, with 17 bases between them. The germline V gene has CDR1 SEHNR and CDR2 FQNEAQ (reference sequence). The CDR3 extends over 15 amino acids. The chain's CDR3 is CASSPPGLAGEKLFF. CDR3 DNA sequence: TGTGCCAGCAGCCCACCCGGCCTTGCTGGTGAAAAACTGTTTTTT.

This chain links TRBV19 with TRBJ2-5, with 10 positions matching TRBD2. Germline V gene sequence: CDR1 LNHDA, CDR2 SQIVND (reference sequence). V gave up 6 bases and J gave up 0 bases; unmatched junction bases: 4. CDR3 length equals 15 residues. The CDR3 DNA reads as TGTGCCAGTAGCGGACTAGCGGAAAACCAAGAGACCCAGTACTTC. Its protein product is CASSGLAENQETQYF.

In nucleotides, the CDR3 is TGTGCCAGCAGCTTAGTTGACACCCCTGAGCAGTTCTTC. Translated, it gives CASSLVDTPEQFF. The chain combines TRBV7-6 with TRBJ2-1; D not resolved. The CDR3 covers 13 residues. Trimming shortened V by 1 base and J by 9 bases, and 10 bases separated the two germline ends. The germline gives CDR1 SGHVS, CDR2 FNYEAQ.

CDR3 nucleotides: TGTGCCAGCAGCTTAGAGAGCGGGGGGTTGTACGAGCAGTACTTC. Its translation: CASSLESGGLYEQYF. The V call is TRBV7-6, the J call TRBJ2-7, with 9 bases that match TRBD2. The CDR3 consists of 15 residues. V lost 1 base to trimming and J lost 4 bases; unmatched junction nucleotides: 5. Per germline, CDR1 SGHVS and CDR2 FNYEAQ.

The V and J genes are TRBV13 and TRBJ1-1; 9 bases map to TRBD1. The germline V gene encodes CDR1 PRHDT and CDR2 FYEKMQ (reference sequence). The CDR3 loop spans 13 amino acids. J was trimmed by 6 bases and V by 4 bases; bases with no gene match: 3. The CDR3 DNA sequence: TGTGCCAGCAGCTCGGGACAGGGCGCTGAAGCTTTCTTT. This sequence encodes CASSSGQGAEAFF. The entire variable domain, with the rest obtained from reference TRBV13 and TRBJ1-1, is as follows: AAGVIQSPRHLIKEKRETATLKCYPIPRHDTVYWYQQGPGQDPQFLISFYEKMQSDKGSIPDRFSAQQFSDYHSELNMSSLELGDSALYFCASSSGQGAEAFFGQGTRLTVV.

This chain connects TRBV28 to TRBJ2-2, with 8 positions matching TRBD1. There are 15 residues in the CDR3. The junction had 6 bases not matched to a gene; V was cut back by 3 bases and J by 6 bases. Per the germline V gene, CDR1 is MDHEN and CDR2 is SYDVKM. The CDR3 reads CASSLATGAAGELFF. The CDR3 nucleotides read TGTGCCAGCAGTTTGGCGACAGGGGCGGCCGGGGAGCTGTTTTTT.

This clone was counted a few times. The chain couples TRBV6-1 to TRBJ2-7, with D possibly TRBD1 on 6 matching bases. The length of the CDR3 is 16 residues. Germline CDR1 MNHNS, CDR2 SASEGT. V shed 4 bases and J shed 0 bases, with 16 bases lying between them. CDR3 amino acids: CASSAGHPLGSYEQYF. CDR3 sequence (DNA): TGTGCCAGCAGTGCGGGACACCCGCTGGGCTCCTACGAGCAGTACTTC.

This chain connects TRBV29-1 to TRBJ2-7; the match to TRBD2 covers 13 bases. V was clipped by 7 bases and J by 7 bases; unmatched bases: 7. There are 13 residues in the CDR3. Per the germline V gene, CDR1 is SQVTM and CDR2 is ANQGSEA. CDR3 nucleotide sequence: TGCAGCGGGAGGACTAGCGGGAGTGGGGAGCAGTACTTC. Translating it yields CSGRTSGSGEQYF.

This clone was picked up a small number of times. The chain links TRBV11-2 to TRBJ1-5; the D is unclear. CDR1 is SGHAT and CDR2 is FQNNGV in the germline V gene. The CDR3 loop spans 15 amino acids. V was pared by 5 bases and J by 5 bases, with 16 bases between. CDR3 in amino acids: CASSPRSGPDQPQHF. In nucleotides, the CDR3 is TGTGCCAGCAGCCCTCGGTCTGGGCCAGATCAGCCCCAGCATTTT.